This entry lists 29 T cell receptor beta chains sequenced from one sample in a study of beta chain features in type 1 diabetes. The sequenced template was cDNA made from the entire isolated RNA. Profiling relied on immunoSEQ multiplex PCR, and the TCRdb table lists in-frame clones only, not all of them. The profile shows just under 150,000 clones, more than 9% of them singletons. Sequencing was performed on naive CD4+ T cells from blood. All receptors derive from a young man in good health.

The rearrangement links TRBV28 to TRBJ2-7, with D possibly matching TRBD2 (5 bases). Germline V gene data show CDR1 as MDHEN and CDR2 as SYDVKM. The CDR3 has 12 residues. V dropped 6 bases and J dropped 1 base, with 7 bases sitting between them. Here the CDR3 reads CASSRTSYEQYF. CDR3 nucleotide sequence: TGTGCCAGCAGCCGGACTTCCTACGAGCAGTACTTC.

The V gene is TRBV7-8, the J gene TRBJ2-2; D is ambiguous. V was pared by 0 bases and J by 8 bases, with 13 bases between. CDR3 length equals 15 residues. CDR1 and CDR2 from the germline V gene are SGHVS and FQNEAQ. This CDR3 is CASSLAFVDQGELFF. The CDR3 DNA follows: TGTGCCAGCAGCTTAGCTTTCGTCGATCAGGGGGAGCTGTTTTTT.

The chain couples TRBV10-3 to TRBJ2-3; 16 bases line up with TRBD2. Losses at the gene ends were 6 bases for V and 0 bases for J; bases not matched to a gene: 3. The CDR3 has 17 amino acids. Germline V gives CDR1 ENHRY, CDR2 SYGVKD. DNA of the CDR3: TGTGCCATCAGGCCGGGACTAGCGGGGGGGAGCACAGATACGCAGTATTTT. This codes for CAIRPGLAGGSTDTQYF.

The CDR3 DNA reads TGTGCCCTGGTGATCGGGGGGCGAGGGCGAAGCAATCAGCCCCAGCATTTT. It specifies CALVIGGRGRSNQPQHF. The chain recombines TRBV30 with TRBJ1-5, with TRBD1 as a possible D gene (6 bases). The CDR3 has 17 amino acids. CDR1 GTSNPN and CDR2 SVGIG come from the germline V gene (reference sequence). Trimming left V 8 bases short and J 1 base short, with 24 bases between.

This clone has just a few counts. The genes are TRBV6-5 and TRBJ2-1; D is possibly TRBD2 (6 bases). The germline gives CDR1 MNHEY, CDR2 SVGAGI. V lost 2 bases and J lost 9, with 17 bases in between. This CDR3 is 15 amino acids long. The CDR3 DNA sequence: TGTGCCAGCAGTTACCGACTAGGGTTTCTTGGTGAGCAGTTCTTC. Translation gives CASSYRLGFLGEQFF.

This clone was recorded a few times. The chain links TRBV7-2 to TRBJ2-7; 7 bases are shared with TRBD1. The germline V gene has CDR1 SGHTA and CDR2 FQGNSA. This CDR3 is 15 amino acids long. V trimming: 4 bases; J trimming: 2 bases; junction bases outside the gene matches: 8. CDR3 residues: CASSSGQILAYEQYF. CDR3 bases: TGTGCCAGCAGCTCGGGACAGATTTTGGCCTACGAGCAGTACTTC. Supplemented by reference TRBV7-2 and TRBJ2-7, the full variable domain reads GAGVSQSPSNKVTEKGKDVELRCDPISGHTALYWYRQSLGQGLEFLIYFQGNSAPDKSGLPSDRFSAERTGGSVSTLTIQRTQQEDSAVYLCASSSGQILAYEQYFGPGTRLTVT.

This clone was picked up a small number of times. The chain joins TRBV7-9 to TRBJ2-7; possibly TRBD2 for D (6 bases). CDR3 length: 13 residues. V was clipped by 1 base and J by 6 bases, with 10 bases between them. Germline assignment: CDR1 SEHNR and CDR2 FQNEAQ (reference sequence). CDR3 in amino acids: CASSLDGGSEQYF. CDR3 bases: TGTGCCAGCAGCTTAGATGGGGGGAGCGAGCAGTACTTC.

The genes are TRBV9 and TRBJ2-7, with a weak D call TRBD1 (6 bases). The germline gives CDR1 SGDLS, CDR2 YYNGEE. The V end lost 1 base, the J end lost 4 bases, and 18 bases lay between the germline ends. The CDR3 is 16 residues long. CDR3 DNA sequence: TGTGCCAGCAGCGTATCCCCCACCGGGACAAAATACGAGCAGTACTTC. Amino acids: CASSVSPTGTKYEQYF.

The V call is TRBV6-5, the J call TRBJ1-2; 9 bases agree with TRBD1. The CDR3 length is 15 residues. J lost 2 bases, V lost 2 bases, and 3 bases had no gene match. The germline gives CDR1 MNHEY, CDR2 SVGAGI. The CDR3 here is CASSYRGTGNYGYTF. For the CDR3, the DNA is TGTGCCAGCAGTTACCGCGGGACAGGGAACTATGGCTACACCTTC.

This clone was picked up a small number of times. This chain links TRBV5-6 with TRBJ1-2, with 9 bases aligning to TRBD1. CDR1 and CDR2 from the germline V gene are SGHDT and YYEEEE. The CDR3 runs 13 residues. Germline trimming cut 5 bases from V and 8 bases from J; bases unmatched to any gene: 7. The CDR3 reads CASRLQGARGYTF. For the CDR3, the DNA is TGTGCCAGCAGACTACAGGGGGCGCGGGGCTACACCTTC.

The chain carries TRBV11-2 and TRBJ2-1; 9 positions match TRBD1. CDR3 length equals 13 residues. V was clipped by 3 bases and J by 8 bases; unmatched bases: 2. CDR1 and CDR2 (germline): SGHAT, FQNNGV. This chain's CDR3 is CASSFTGGDEQFF. CDR3 nucleotides: TGTGCCAGCAGCTTTACAGGGGGCGATGAGCAGTTCTTC.

The chain is built from TRBV7-9 and TRBJ2-7; D perhaps matches TRBD1 (6 bases). V shed 5 bases and J shed 1 base, with 12 bases lying between them. Germline CDR1 SEHNR, CDR2 FQNEAQ (reference sequence). This CDR3 spans 14 amino acids. CDR3 sequence (DNA): TGTGCCAGCAGCCTAGGGGGACATTCCTACGAGCAGTACTTC. Amino acids: CASSLGGHSYEQYF. Filled out from reference TRBV7-9 and TRBJ2-7, the complete variable domain reads DTGVSQNPRHKITKRGQNVTFRCDPISEHNRLYWYRQTLGQGPEFLTYFQNEAQLEKSRLLSDRFSAERPKGSFSTLEIQRTEQGDSAMYLCASSLGGHSYEQYFGPGTRLTVT.

This clone was seen only a few times. The CDR3: CASSLQRDGEKLFF. CDR3 DNA: TGTGCCAGCAGCCTACAGCGGGATGGAGAAAAACTGTTTTTT. This chain joins TRBV7-2 and TRBJ1-4; D gene unclear. The germline V gene has CDR1 SGHTA and CDR2 FQGNSA. V shed 5 bases and J shed 8 bases, with 15 bases lying between them. The length of the CDR3 is 14 residues. The whole variable domain, remainder taken from reference TRBV7-2 and TRBJ1-4, is GAGVSQSPSNKVTEKGKDVELRCDPISGHTALYWYRQSLGQGLEFLIYFQGNSAPDKSGLPSDRFSAERTGGSVSTLTIQRTQQEDSAVYLCASSLQRDGEKLFFGSGTQLSVL.

The chain links TRBV28 to TRBJ2-3, with D tentatively TRBD1 (5 bases). The CDR3 extends over 15 amino acids. Germline V gene data show CDR1 as MDHEN and CDR2 as SYDVKM. The V gene lost 6 bases and the J gene lost 4 bases, with 17 bases spanning the gap. The CDR3 DNA follows: TGTGCCAGCAGCCCGTCGGACACTCGACCAGATACGCAGTATTTT. Amino acid sequence: CASSPSDTRPDTQYF.

V and J are TRBV6-6 and TRBJ1-5, with a possible D match to TRBD1 (5 bases). This CDR3 comprises 16 residues. CDR1 and CDR2 (germline): MNHNY, SVGAGI (reference sequence). Trimming pared 6 bases from V and 8 bases from J, leaving 23 bases between. CDR3 sequence (DNA): TGTGCCAGCAGCGGGCGGGACGGATCCCCTAGGGAGCCCCAGCATTTT. Its protein product is CASSGRDGSPREPQHF.

This clone was seen a handful of times. V usage is TRBV28 and J usage is TRBJ1-5; 11 bases match TRBD1. The length of the CDR3 is 15 residues. In germline, CDR1 is MDHEN, CDR2 SYDVKM. Trimming at V came to 6 bases and at J to 3 bases, leaving 4 bases not matched to a gene. CDR3 residues: CASRTGQGANQPQHF. CDR3 bases: TGTGCCAGCAGGACTGGACAGGGGGCCAATCAGCCCCAGCATTTT.

The V gene is TRBV10-3, the J gene TRBJ2-2, with a weak D call TRBD1 (7 bases). This CDR3 spans 15 amino acids. V gave up 7 bases and J gave up 1 base, with 13 bases separating them. CDR1 and CDR2 (germline): ENHRY, SYGVKD. CDR3 sequence reads: CAITPGGLNTGELFF. The DNA for the CDR3 is TGTGCCATCACCCCAGGGGGGCTGAACACCGGGGAGCTGTTTTTT.

This clone was counted between two and nine times. The V and J genes are TRBV4-3 and TRBJ2-2; D is perhaps TRBD2 (7 bases). Germline values: CDR1 LGHNA, CDR2 YSLEER. With 4 bases removed from V and 7 bases from J, the gap between germline ends came to 13 bases. The CDR3 has 14 amino acids. The CDR3 sequence is CASSPRGAVGELFF. As DNA, the CDR3 is TGCGCCAGCAGCCCTCGGGGGGCCGTCGGGGAGCTGTTTTTT.

Only a few counts were recorded for this clone. The chain links TRBV7-9 to TRBJ2-2, with a possible D match to TRBD2 (5 bases). V lost 2 bases and J 1 base, leaving 11 bases between the germline ends. Germline CDR1 is SEHNR and CDR2 is FQNEAQ (reference sequence). This CDR3 has 16 residues. The CDR3 region is CASSLPGGWNTGELFF. CDR3 in DNA: TGTGCCAGCAGCTTACCGGGCGGGTGGAACACCGGGGAGCTGTTTTTT.

This clone was recorded a few times. The chain links TRBV15 to TRBJ2-3; 8 bases match TRBD2. This CDR3 has 16 residues. Per the germline V gene, CDR1 is LNHNV and CDR2 is YYDKDF (reference sequence). Unmatched junction bases numbered 3, after V lost 1 base and J lost 0 bases. Here the CDR3 DNA reads TGTGCCACCAGCAGAGCAGCGGGGGCCAGCACAGATACGCAGTATTTT. Amino acid sequence: CATSRAAGASTDTQYF.

The rearrangement joins TRBV19 to TRBJ1-1; 7 positions match TRBD1. Germline loops: CDR1 LNHDA, CDR2 SQIVND (reference sequence). The CDR3 extends over 13 amino acids. The V segment lost 4 bases and the J segment 7 bases; nucleotides outside the gene matches: 6. CDR3 nucleotides: TGTGCCAGTAGTACCCCGACAGGGCTTGAAGCTTTCTTT. Translating it yields CASSTPTGLEAFF.

V gene TRBV5-1 combines with J gene TRBJ1-1, with D maybe TRBD1 (5 bases). Germline values: CDR1 SGHRS, CDR2 YFSETQ. The CDR3 totals 15 residues. Trimming cost V 0 bases and J 0 bases, with 9 bases left between them. The CDR3 DNA reads TGCGCCAGCAGCTTGGACAGGATTATGAACACTGAAGCTTTCTTT. Amino acid sequence: CASSLDRIMNTEAFF. Variable domain in full (rest from reference TRBV5-1 and TRBJ1-1): KAGVTQTPRYLIKTRGQQVTLSCSPISGHRSVSWYQQTPGQGLQFLFEYFSETQRNKGNFPGRFSGRQFSNSRSEMNVSTLELGDSALYLCASSLDRIMNTEAFFGQGTRLTVV.

Only a few counts were recorded for this clone. This rearrangement joins TRBV18 to TRBJ1-6; 7 nucleotides align to TRBD1. V was clipped by 5 bases and J by 10 bases; unmatched bases: 11. CDR1 and CDR2 from the germline V gene are KGHSH and LQKENI. The length of the CDR3 is 15 residues. The DNA for the CDR3 is TGTGCCAGCTCATCCGGGACAGTGCAATACTCACCCCTCCACTTT. It encodes CASSSGTVQYSPLHF.

This clone has just a few counts. The rearrangement uses TRBV11-2 and TRBJ2-6; maybe TRBD1 (6 bases). CDR1 and CDR2 (germline): SGHAT, FQNNGV. This CDR3 has 18 amino acids. Trimming removed 2 bases from V and 0 bases from J, with 14 bases in between. The CDR3 nucleotides are TGTGCCAGCAGCTTAAAAGGACAGTCATACTCTGGGGCCAACGTCCTGACTTTC. Protein sequence: CASSLKGQSYSGANVLTF.

This clone occurred many times. The chain is built from TRBV5-4 and TRBJ2-6; tentative D call: TRBD2 (5 bases). The CDR3 totals 13 residues. Germline CDR1 SGHNT, CDR2 YYREEE (reference sequence). CDR3 sequence (DNA): TGTGCGTGGAGGAGCTCTGGGGCCAACGTCCTGACTTTC. It translates to CAWRSSGANVLTF.

V gene TRBV5-1 combines with J gene TRBJ1-6, with no clear D. Trimming removed 0 bases from V and 8 bases from J, with 6 bases in between. CDR3 length: 13 amino acids. Germline V gene lookup returns CDR1 SGHRS and CDR2 YFSETQ. In nucleotides, the CDR3 is TGCGCCAGCAGCTTGGCCGAGCATTCACCCCTCCACTTT. Translating it yields CASSLAEHSPLHF.

The chain links TRBV6-4 to TRBJ1-5, with D perhaps TRBD1 (5 bases). Germline CDR1 and CDR2: MRHNA and SNTAGT. The CDR3 length is 17 residues. V dropped 6 bases and J dropped 4 bases, with 22 bases sitting between them. This CDR3 reads CASRPSHGGVGNQPQHF. The DNA of the CDR3 is TGTGCCAGCAGGCCGTCCCACGGGGGGGTAGGGAATCAGCCCCAGCATTTT.

The chain carries TRBV9 and TRBJ1-2, with unresolved D. Trimming shortened V by 4 bases and J by 0 bases, and 10 bases separated the two germline ends. Per germline, CDR1 SGDLS and CDR2 YYNGEE. The CDR3 contains 14 residues. CDR3 sequence: CASSSLTSNYGYTF. CDR3 sequence (DNA): TGTGCCAGCAGCTCCCTGACATCTAACTATGGCTACACCTTC.

The V gene is TRBV10-1, the J gene TRBJ1-1; 8 bases align to TRBD1. Losses at the gene ends were 6 bases for V and 6 bases for J; bases not matched to a gene: 3. Germline V gene lookup returns CDR1 WNHNN and CDR2 SYGVQD (reference sequence). The CDR3 is 12 residues long. The CDR3 sequence: CASSLDRAEAFF. The CDR3 bases are TGCGCCAGCAGCCTGGACAGGGCTGAAGCTTTCTTT.